This T cell receptor (beta chain) was sequenced during a study of cytomegalovirus exposure and HLA in healthy donors (TCRdb year 2017). For context, the study as a whole: An earlier analysis of several hundred of the donors reported 276 Gb of sequence data and some 110 million unique TCR beta sequences obtained from 150 million to 200 million T cells. All discovery cohort repertoires had been generated on a single sequencing platform. To predict cytomegalovirus infection status, the study combined high-throughput TCR immunosequencing, statistical association of individual TCRs with disease status, and machine learning. An earlier analysis of around 580 of the donors used high-throughput TCR beta sequencing to judge whether each TCR beta V gene segment behaved as functional or pseudogenic. Of the approximately 400 genotyped donors, approximately 83% fell in the genetic ancestry cluster associated with self-reported Caucasian donors. An early release covering about 600 HLA-typed donors comprised approximately 300 gigabases of sequencing data and tens of millions of unique TCR sequences. The study aimed to test whether cataloging public T cell receptors could reveal signatures of past pathogen exposure. Along with the roughly 610-subject first cohort, a separate validation cohort of over 90 different subjects was used. To study patterns of TCR occurrence, a later analysis re-analyzed previously published TCR beta repertoires from 666 donors and added high-resolution HLA genotyping. The later analysis used no new phenotypic data to find candidate immune exposures, relying instead on TCR beta sequences and their occurrence across donors. The number of donors typed differed by locus, with 629-630 for A, B, C, DRB1 and DQB1, around 500 for DQA1, under 610 for DPA1, and around 450 for DPB1. A later genetic analysis used genome-wide SNP genotypes for about 60% of the roughly 700 donors, treating that subset as a discovery cohort. Among some 400 genotyped donors of the cohort, an average of roughly 230,000 unique TCR beta nucleotide sequences was sequenced per donor, of which 15% to 20% were non-productive. Both class I and class II loci were covered by HLA typing, at four-digit resolution. The study profiled the T cell repertoires of 500 to 800 subjects by immunosequencing and related them to cytomegalovirus serostatus. A handful of DR-DQ haplotypes were handled as single units for association and clustering because linkage in the cohort was strong. Donor age, sex, ethnicity and CMV serostatus were compiled alongside the repertoire data. Beyond this particular receptor, the publication reports: Assigning TCR associations to individual alleles was difficult when HLA alleles, especially DR and DQ, strongly co-occurred. In a later analysis, several top co-occurrence clusters were reported to appear linked to parvovirus B19, influenza, CMV and Epstein-Barr virus. The authors suggested that the approach could potentially be extended to other disease states and immunological phenotypes. Across donors, most TCR sequences were observed very rarely, whereas some public TCRs were present in many individuals. In vitro tests confirmed that a few of the cytomegalovirus-associated TCR beta chains recognize cytomegalovirus antigens. The only immune exposure information available for the cohort was CMV serostatus. Sequencing depth was assumed to be roughly uniform across donors in the presence/absence analyses, though that assumption may not hold. The earlier analysis of around 600 of the donors excluded some 15 rarely observed V segments, including chromosome 9 orphons, because counts were too low. Correlated functional status among segregating V segments might reflect linkage disequilibrium, but an unknown experimental factor could not be ruled out. In a later analysis, the rate of TCR association differed among HLA loci, with DRB1 alleles having the most associated TCRs and HLA-C alleles having the fewest. In a later genetic analysis, a missense DCLRE1C variant was associated with V-gene and J-gene trimming of TCR beta chains, and the association was replicated in an independent cohort. Most CMV-associated TCR beta chains appeared to be HLA-restricted in a later analysis, and the HLA associations seemed to be driven largely by CMV exposure. A later genetic analysis reported fewer N-insertions in productive TCRs among donors in an Asian-associated ancestry cluster than the roughly 620-donor mean. A later analysis associated 16,951 TCR beta sequences with specific HLA alleles at a false discovery rate of 0.05. Because some donors lacked HLA typing at each locus, the association tests relied only on the typed subset. The cohort was sequenced for TCR beta chains only, and without alpha or paired-chain data the features that could be detected were limited. The study gave a list of about 170 TCR beta chains associated with cytomegalovirus. A further reported finding was that TCR beta sequences accurately predicted the HLA-A and HLA-B alleles for most subjects in the first cohort. Some IMGT-functional V segments, including TRBV6-2 and TRBV6-3, could not be told apart with the 87-base-pair reads, so those segments were excluded. Compared with equally common non-associated chains, HLA-associated TCR beta chains in a later analysis were more clonally expanded and had lower generation probabilities. In an earlier analysis of some 500 of the donors, most TCR beta V segments were observed in productive rearrangements about 87% or about 30% of the time, broadly matching IMGT annotations. In both the original and validation cohorts, the classifier was reported to diagnose cytomegalovirus status with high specificity and sensitivity. A cluster of highly shared sequence variants was judged likely to be a technical artifact of the sequencing pipeline.

Unmatched junction bases come to 2, with V trimmed by 2 bases and J by 3 bases. For CDR1 and CDR2, the germline V gene (reference sequence) lists MNHNY and SVGAGI. From the cysteine up to the phenylalanine, the CDR3 has a length of 15 residues. The DNA shown is the 45-base CDR3, in frame from base 1. The library was built by means of the immunoSEQ multiplex PCR assay. A mixture of 60 forward primers for TCR Vbeta segments and 13 reverse primers for TCR Jbeta segments was used in the multiplex PCR. A multiplex PCR assay on genomic DNA amplified the CDR3 region of rearranged TCR beta genes. The amplified TCR beta libraries were sequenced on the Illumina HiSeq System as 87-base-pair reads. Concerning the study's data processing: In a later analysis, tens of millions of unique TCR beta chains were counted across the roughly 670 repertoires, and roughly 11 million of these chains were shared by at least two donors. A nearest-neighbor algorithm error-corrected the raw reads and collapsed the reads into unique sequences, merging closely related sequences to remove PCR and sequencing errors. Alignment of CDR3 sequences to IMGT reference sequences was used to assign V, D and J gene segments. For a sequence to be retained, at least a six-nucleotide match to both a V gene segment and a J gene segment was required. A rearrangement counted as productive if the CDR3 had no stop codons and remained in frame with V and J, and every other rearrangement counted as non-productive. CDR3 was defined according to IMGT convention as the region running from the second conserved V-encoded cysteine to the conserved J-encoded phenylalanine. In an earlier analysis of just under 600 of the donors, sequences lacking an unambiguous match to a single V gene segment were excluded. An earlier analysis of under 750 of the donors called V segments functional above 56.7% productive rearrangements and segregating when the between-donor standard deviation exceeded 5%. A statistical classification framework was built for diagnosing cytomegalovirus status from the catalog of TCR beta chain sequences. In a later analysis, V and J genes were assigned by comparing TCR nucleotide sequences against IMGT/GENE-DB human TR gene sequences. The TCRdist pipeline was used in a later analysis to assign CDR3 sequences and most-parsimonious VDJ recombination scenarios. In a later analysis, each TCR beta chain was defined by its CDR3 amino acid sequence together with its V-gene family, and reads without a unique V-gene family were excluded. A later analysis removed 500 to 650 highly shared, low-generation-probability nucleotide sequences to deal with suspected cross-contamination and a sequencing artifact. In a later analysis, a clonal expansion index for each public chain was calculated from normalized within-repertoire ranks of inferred template counts. A later analysis computed generation probabilities with a VDJ recombination model fitted to out-of-frame rearrangements, and checked the results against IGoR. A later analysis scored TCR-TCR, TCR-HLA and TCR-CMV co-occurrence with hypergeometric tests, applying a repertoire-size bias correction to TCR pairs. To estimate false discovery rates, a later analysis permuted the HLA or CMV assignments 20 times. In a later analysis, co-occurring TCRs were grouped using DBSCAN, with TCRdist sequence similarity added in when clustering inside HLA-allele-positive subsets. For co-occurrence clustering, repertoires with fewer than 30,000 or more than 120,000 public chains were excluded, along with several repertoires with anomalous nucleotide sharing. Entries here come from immuneACCESS through TCRdb and include only in-frame sequences with V and J called. Some clones fail to appear in such tables; in the studies checked, an unresolved V gene covers under half of the shortfall, and the cause of the remainder is unknown. The D gene and trimming were derived from the DNA, and the V and J assignments and clone size from that table. The sample table holds about 150,000 clones, of which 70% to 80% were seen once. 1.8% of the sample is held by the ten biggest clonotypes.

The cohort comprised fewer than 750 healthy bone marrow donors. Cohort members were all nominally healthy when sampled, although unrecorded immune exposures were likely present. The donor was CMV seropositive and was included in the group of some 290 seropositive cohort members. Each donor provided a peripheral blood sample, and peripheral blood mononuclear cells were used for TCR beta sequencing. The Qiagen DNeasy Blood Extraction Kit was used to extract genomic DNA from the blood cell samples. As concerns this clone: Its antigen is unknown. Base qualities are not recorded, but no much larger clone differs from it by a single base.

Specimen: PBMCs. This TCR was sampled from a female donor in good health and CMV-seropositive. The chain joins TRBV6-6 to TRBJ2-7, with TRBD2 matching 12 junction bases. Here the CDR3 is given as CASSYGLAGSYEQYF. In nucleotide form, the sequence is TGTGCCAGCAGTTACGGACTAGCGGGAAGCTACGAGCAGTACTTC.